This record covers a single T cell receptor beta chain. The same CDR3 can be traced to other DNA sequences in this sample. This sample was taken from a study of blood T cell repertoires in COVID-19. Whole-study context: The samples span acute and convalescent COVID-19 from the United States, Italy and Spain.

CDR3 length equals 16 residues. The ends lost 0 bases at V and 1 base at J; junction bases unmatched: 4. Germline assignment: CDR1 LGHNA and CDR2 YSLEER. TCRdb's copy holds only in-frame clones and misses some; the assay was immunoSEQ multiplex PCR. The table includes under 250,000 clones, roughly nine tenths detected once. The receptor's source is a man aged 55 to 70 with acute or convalescent COVID-19. This chain joins TRBV4-3 and TRBJ2-7; 9 bases align to TRBD2. The sample taken for sequencing was peripheral blood. The CDR3 loop reads CASSQDRLAGSYEQYF. Here the CDR3 DNA reads TGCGCCAGCAGCCAAGATCGCCTAGCGGGATCCTACGAGCAGTACTTC.